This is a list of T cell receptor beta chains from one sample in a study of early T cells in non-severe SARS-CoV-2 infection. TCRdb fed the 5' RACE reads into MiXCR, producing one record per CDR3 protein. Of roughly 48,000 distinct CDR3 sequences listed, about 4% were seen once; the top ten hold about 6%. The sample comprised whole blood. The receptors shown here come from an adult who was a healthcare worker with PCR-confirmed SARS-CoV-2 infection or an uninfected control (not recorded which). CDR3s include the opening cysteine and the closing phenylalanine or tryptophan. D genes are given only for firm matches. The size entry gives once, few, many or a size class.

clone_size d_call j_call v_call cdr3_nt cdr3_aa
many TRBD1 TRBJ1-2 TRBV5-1 TGCGCCAGCAGCTTGGCTGGGACAGGGGTCAATGGCTACACCTTC CASSLAGTGVNGYTF
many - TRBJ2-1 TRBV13 TGTGCCAGCAGTACATATTACAATGAGCAGTTCTTC CASSTYYNEQFF
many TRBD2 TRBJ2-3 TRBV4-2 TGTGCCAGCAGCCAACCTAGCGGGAGGGGTTCAGATACGCAGTATTTT CASSQPSGRGSDTQYF
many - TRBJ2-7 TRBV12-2 TGTGCAAGTCGCTTAAGGGACAGGGAGGTCCCCTCCTACGAGCAGTACTTC CASRLRDREVPSYEQYF
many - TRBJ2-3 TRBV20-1 TGCAGTGCTAGAGAAAACCCAGGGATAGGGAGAGATACGCAGTATTTT CSARENPGIGRDTQYF
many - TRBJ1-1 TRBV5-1 TGCGCCAGCAGCTTGGATCGGGTAACCGGGTCAATCACTGAAGCTTTCTTT CASSLDRVTGSITEAFF
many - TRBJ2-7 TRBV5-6 TGTGCCAGCAGCTTTTCAGGGCGGCTCGAGCAGTACTTC CASSFSGRLEQYF
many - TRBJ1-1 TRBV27 TGTGCCAGCAGTTTATCGAACCCCTGGACTGAAGCTTTCTTT CASSLSNPWTEAFF
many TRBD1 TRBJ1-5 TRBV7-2 TGTGCCAGCAGCCCCACAACAGGGGTCGGCCAGCCCCAGCATTTT CASSPTTGVGQPQHF
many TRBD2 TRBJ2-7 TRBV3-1 TGTGCCAGCAGTCCCTTTCTAGCGGACCCCTACGAGCAGTACTTC CASSPFLADPYEQYF
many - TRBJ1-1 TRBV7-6 TGTGCCAGCAGCTTAGGGGAAGGGGACACTGAAGCTTTCTTT CASSLGEGDTEAFF
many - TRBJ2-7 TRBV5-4 TGTGCCAGCAGCTCGCCGTCTCCGAGCTCCTACGAGCAGTACTTC CASSSPSPSSYEQYF
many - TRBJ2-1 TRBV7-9 TGTGCCAGCAGCTTAGGGCGGGACTCCTACAATGAGCAGTTCTTC CASSLGRDSYNEQFF